These T cell receptor beta chains were read from a single sample in a study of cytotoxic CD8 clonotypes in ibrutinib-treated CLL. Measured with immunoSEQ multiplex PCR; TCRdb has only the in-frame clones, and not every one. The sample lists under 150,000 clones, around 84% seen once, with about 3.3% in the top ten. Source: PBMCs, taken after 24 months of ibrutinib treatment. The receptors were sampled from a human donor with chronic lymphocytic leukemia. The CDR3 runs from the conserved cysteine through the conserved F or W.

TRBV4-2 CASSRRGGSHTEAFF
TRBV29-1 CSVRPGPLNTGELFF
TRBV27 CASKGAGGNQPQHF
TRBV6-5 CASSYGQAPHDTQYF
TRBV7-2 CASSLGTSDTQYF
TRBV5-6 CASSLVGLTSGGAGQYF
TRBV9 CASSVGPGSQVGAEAFF
TRBV5-1 CASSLGEPWNTEAFF
TRBV5-1 CASSFTSANEQFF
TRBV4-3 CASSQEGQGARETQYF
TRBV19 CASSMGQGATGPQHF
TRBV19 CASSTFLTGDAGDTQYF
TRBV10-1 CASSRQGAGEQYF
TRBV5-1 CASSRVASGGETQYF
TRBV2 CATTGQEETQYF
TRBV7-2 CASSHSYEQYF
TRBV5-8 CASSQTTYRSLRQAFF
TRBV6-5 CASSYEGTGIGGYTF
TRBV6-1 CASSELRNQPQHF
TRBV7-2 CASSFRLQETQYF
TRBV5-1 CASSLRPSSGSYEQYF
TRBV19 CASKVGARQETQYF
TRBV7-3 CASSPPGQNEKLFF
TRBV4-1 CASSHPKAQGGGYTF
TRBV5-1 CASHGSASATNEKLFF
TRBV5-4 CASSAGQGVDEKLFF
TRBV7-9 CASIYAGEQYF
TRBV14 CASSQLEFTEAFF
TRBV6-1 CASSDIRGVGEKLFF
TRBV27 CASSLRNQPQHF
TRBV5-1 CASSVGILTSFYEQFF
TRBV9 CASSGGGGYNSPLHF
TRBV6-6 CASSIERLTDTQYF
TRBV5-1 CASSLGQGAVNSPLHF
TRBV4-3 CASSQVGGRARYEQFF
TRBV7-2 CASSSAGANVLTF
TRBV5-6 CASSLDGGVSNSPLHF
TRBV10-1 CASRSGGSYNEQFF
TRBV18 CASSWTGHNEQFF
TRBV5-6 CASSLTSGSTDTQYF
TRBV30 CAWRGTAAEAFF
TRBV7-2 CASSPDRDHGYTF
TRBV7-8 CASSFSSGGTDTQYF
TRBV7-2 CASSPGTSGGASDTQYF
TRBV7-9 CASSYQGSSYNEQFF
TRBV5-1 CASSVRQGGTEAFF